The 27 T cell receptor beta chains presented below share a single source sample, sequenced in a study of control samples from healthy donors and cancer patients. Only in-frame clones appear in the TCRdb table, and some are missing; sequencing was by immunoSEQ multiplex PCR. In the table there are some 67,000 clones, more than 75% of which are singletons. Sequencing was carried out using PBMCs. These receptors all come from a woman between 50 and 59 years old with head and neck cancer.

The gene calls are TRBV19 and TRBJ1-1, with TRBD1 as a possible D gene (5 bases). Germline-derived CDR1 and CDR2 are LNHDA and SQIVND (reference sequence). This CDR3 has 14 amino acids. V lost 7 bases and J 6 bases, leaving 18 bases between the germline ends. CDR3 sequence (DNA): TGTGCCAGTACCGCGATCGGGGGAAACGCTGAAGCTTTCTTT. This gives the protein CASTAIGGNAEAFF. Full variable domain (missing parts from reference TRBV19 and TRBJ1-1): DGGITQSPKYLFRKEGQNVTLSCEQNLNHDAMYWYRQDPGQGLRLIYYSQIVNDFQKGDIAEGYSVSREKKESFPLTVTSAQKNPTAFYLCASTAIGGNAEAFFGQGTRLTVV.

The chain is built from TRBV10-1 and TRBJ2-3, with no clear D. Trimming removed 0 bases at V and 0 bases at J, with 4 bases between. The CDR3 length is 14 residues. CDR1 is WNHNN, CDR2 SYGVQD, per germline (reference sequence). CDR3 sequence: CASSESTSTDTQYF. The CDR3 nucleotides read TGCGCCAGCAGTGAGTCGACGAGCACAGATACGCAGTATTTT.

This chain links TRBV6-2 or TRBV6-3 with TRBJ2-7; 10 bases agree with TRBD2. The V segment lost 1 base and the J segment 5 bases; nucleotides outside the gene matches: 2. CDR3 length: 14 amino acids. CDR1 is MNHEY and CDR2 is SVGEGT in the germline V gene. Here the CDR3 reads CASSYWLAGDEQYF. The CDR3 nucleotides read TGTGCCAGCAGTTACTGGCTAGCGGGGGACGAGCAGTACTTC.

The chain joins TRBV2 to TRBJ1-1; D unclear. V lost 8 bases and J 0 bases, leaving 13 bases between the germline ends. Germline V gene lookup returns CDR1 SNHLY and CDR2 FYNNEI. There are 14 residues in the CDR3. As DNA, the CDR3 is TGTGCCAGCTGCCCGACGTCGATGAACACTGAAGCTTTCTTT. This codes for CASCPTSMNTEAFF.

The chain uses TRBV5-1 and TRBJ2-7, with 11 positions matching TRBD1. This CDR3 is 14 amino acids long. Germline V lookup: CDR1 SGHRS, CDR2 YFSETQ. The V and J ends lost 4 bases and 6 bases, in that order; junction bases with no gene match: 6. CDR3 sequence (DNA): TGCGCCAGCAGCCCCGGGACAGGGGGAGTCGAGCAGTACTTC. Protein: CASSPGTGGVEQYF.

The table lists this clone with a count of one. This chain joins TRBV5-1 and TRBJ2-1; no reliable D call. Germline-derived CDR1 and CDR2 are SGHRS and YFSETQ. Trimming took 0 bases from V and 3 from J, leaving 10 bases between them. This CDR3 spans 15 amino acids. CDR3 bases: TGCGCCAGCAGCTTGGAGGGCTTCCGCTACAATGAGCAGTTCTTC. Its protein product is CASSLEGFRYNEQFF.

The rearrangement joins TRBV15 to TRBJ1-1, with D possibly TRBD1 on 5 matching bases. From germline, CDR1 is LNHNV and CDR2 YYDKDF (reference sequence). Trimming left V 1 base short and J 1 base short, with 7 bases between. The CDR3 contains 14 residues. The CDR3 nucleotides read TGTGCCACCAGCAGAGTTGGACAGAACACTGAAGCTTTCTTT. It codes for CATSRVGQNTEAFF.

The chain uses TRBV6-2 or TRBV6-3 and TRBJ2-7, with 8 bases fitting TRBD2. V shed 0 bases and J 5 bases; nucleotides not matched to a gene: 9. CDR1 is MNHEY and CDR2 is SVGEGT in the germline V gene. This CDR3 has 16 residues. The CDR3 loop reads CASSYSGSGDINEQYF. In DNA, the CDR3 is TGTGCCAGCAGTTACTCAGGTAGCGGGGACATCAACGAGCAGTACTTC.

V usage is TRBV6-5 and J usage is TRBJ1-1; TRBD1 is a possible D gene (5 bases). Trimming pared 4 bases from V and 3 bases from J, leaving 9 bases between. Germline V gives CDR1 MNHEY, CDR2 SVGAGI. The CDR3 spans 13 residues. The CDR3 DNA is TGTGCCAGCAGTTTCGGCAGGGACACTGAAGCTTTCTTT. It yields the protein CASSFGRDTEAFF.

The chain links TRBV14 to TRBJ1-1; D remains unclear. Germline CDR1 reads SGHDN; CDR2 reads FVKESK. Between the trimmed V and J ends, which lost 4 bases and 1 base, there was a span of 7 bases. The CDR3 is 13 residues long. The CDR3 nucleotides are TGTGCCAGCAGCCTTTCAAAGAACACTGAAGCTTTCTTT. It is translated as CASSLSKNTEAFF. The full variable domain, rest sourced from reference TRBV14 and TRBJ1-1, is EAGVTQFPSHSVIEKGQTVTLRCDPISGHDNLYWYRRVMGKEIKFLLHFVKESKQDESGMPNNRFLAERTGGTYSTLKVQPAELEDSGVYFCASSLSKNTEAFFGQGTRLTVV.

This sequence joins TRBV11-2 and TRBJ2-5; D possibly corresponds to TRBD1 (6 bases). CDR1 SGHAT and CDR2 FQNNGV come from the germline V gene. This CDR3 comprises 14 residues. V lost 1 base, J lost 5 bases, and 11 bases lay in between. The CDR3: CASSLGVRGETQYF. The CDR3 region has the DNA TGTGCCAGCAGCTTAGGGGTGAGGGGGGAGACCCAGTACTTC.

The V and J genes are TRBV5-5 and TRBJ2-1; TRBD1 might be the D (6 bases). Trimming cost V 0 bases and J 0 bases, with 10 bases left between them. Germline V CDR1 and CDR2: SGHKS, YYEKEE (reference sequence). The CDR3 runs 16 residues. The CDR3 region has the DNA TGTGCCAGCAGCTTGGCCGGGACAAGCTCCTACAATGAGCAGTTCTTC. The encoded protein is CASSLAGTSSYNEQFF.

The chain joins TRBV15 to TRBJ1-5, with D perhaps matching TRBD1 (6 bases). The CDR3 totals 13 residues. The V gene's germline CDR1 is LNHNV and CDR2 YYDKDF (reference sequence). CDR3 sequence reads: CPRGAGEPQPQHF. CDR3 bases: TGTCCACGCGGGGCAGGGGAACCTCAGCCCCAGCATTTT.

V and J are TRBV4-2 and TRBJ1-5; D unresolved. Trimming took 4 bases from V and 6 from J, leaving 22 bases between them. CDR1 and CDR2 from the germline V gene are LGHNA and YNFKEQ. This CDR3 is 17 amino acids long. The CDR3 nucleotides read TGTGCCAGCAGCCTCGGCCCCGATCCTGGCGGAAGTCAGCCCCAGCATTTT. This translates into CASSLGPDPGGSQPQHF.

CDR3 nucleotides: TGTGCCAGCAGCTTTTCGCCGGGACTAGCAGGAGATACGCAGTATTTT. The encoded protein is CASSFSPGLAGDTQYF. The rearrangement joins TRBV5-4 to TRBJ2-3; 9 nucleotides align to TRBD2. The CDR3 sequence is 16 residues long. V shed 2 bases, J shed 5 bases, and the junction held 9 bases outside the gene matches. Germline values: CDR1 SGHNT, CDR2 YYREEE (reference sequence).

This chain connects TRBV15 to TRBJ2-2, with 13 bases lining up with TRBD2. CDR1 and CDR2 from the germline V gene are LNHNV and YYDKDF (reference sequence). V lost 2 bases, J lost 4 bases, and 4 bases stayed unmatched. This CDR3 is 17 amino acids long. The CDR3 bases are TGTGCCACCAGCAGACCCGGACTAGCGGGGGCCACCGGGGAGCTGTTTTTT. Residues: CATSRPGLAGATGELFF.

The chain is built from TRBV28 and TRBJ1-3, with TRBD1 as a possible D gene (5 bases). The CDR3 contains 15 residues. Per the germline V gene, CDR1 is MDHEN and CDR2 is SYDVKM. V lost 5 bases to trimming and J lost 0 bases, with 11 bases between them. In nucleotides, the CDR3 is TGTGCCAGCAGTAACCAGGGTTCCTCTGGAAACACCATATATTTT. Amino acids: CASSNQGSSGNTIYF.

The gene calls are TRBV5-5 and TRBJ2-7, with 12 bases aligning to TRBD1. J was trimmed by 5 bases and V by 2 bases; bases with no gene match: 11. CDR3 length: 17 amino acids. CDR1 and CDR2 (germline): SGHKS, YYEKEE (reference sequence). The DNA for the CDR3 is TGTGCCAGCAGCTTCGGCGCCGTAGGGGACAGGGGGCACGAGCAGTACTTC. Translation: CASSFGAVGDRGHEQYF.

The chain has TRBV19 and TRBJ2-7, with TRBD1 matching over 9 bases. Germline V gene data show CDR1 as LNHDA and CDR2 as SQIVND (reference sequence). CDR3 length equals 15 residues. Losses at the gene ends were 6 bases for V and 3 bases for J; bases not matched to a gene: 9. As DNA, the CDR3 is TGTGCCAGTAGCCCACTAAAGGACAGGGGCTACGAGCAGTACTTC. Protein: CASSPLKDRGYEQYF. Full variable domain (remainder filled in from reference TRBV19 and TRBJ2-7): DGGITQSPKYLFRKEGQNVTLSCEQNLNHDAMYWYRQDPGQGLRLIYYSQIVNDFQKGDIAEGYSVSREKKESFPLTVTSAQKNPTAFYLCASSPLKDRGYEQYFGPGTRLTVT.

This sequence joins TRBV11-3 and TRBJ1-1; a weak D match, TRBD1 (5 bases). Germline V CDR1 and CDR2: SGHNT, YENEEA. CDR3 length: 18 residues. Trimming pared 0 bases from V and 1 base from J, leaving 18 bases between. The CDR3 loop reads CASSLDGLIRAWNTEAFF. In DNA form, the CDR3 reads TGTGCCAGCAGCTTAGACGGTTTGATCAGGGCTTGGAACACTGAAGCTTTCTTT.

Points on this clone: One junction end does not reproduce the germline sequence, and a read error may be involved. The chain is built from TRBV7-9 and TRBJ2-7, with TRBD2 matching 8 bases. This CDR3 has 12 amino acids. Germline-derived CDR1 and CDR2 are SEHNR and FQNEAQ (reference sequence). The CDR3 reads CASSRAGGEQNF. Written as DNA, the CDR3 is TGTGCCAGCAGCCGTGCGGGGGGCGAGCAGAACTTC.

The count of this clone is one. This chain links TRBV27 with TRBJ1-6; 8 nucleotides agree with TRBD1. There are 15 residues in the CDR3. Germline V gives CDR1 MNHEY, CDR2 SMNVEV (reference sequence). V trimming: 3 bases; J trimming: 7 bases; junction bases outside the gene matches: 5. The CDR3 here is CASSLWDRPNSPLHF. CDR3 sequence (DNA): TGTGCCAGCAGTTTGTGGGACAGGCCAAATTCACCCCTCCACTTT.

This sequence joins TRBV28 and TRBJ2-1, with a weak D call TRBD2 (6 bases). Germline CDR1 and CDR2: MDHEN and SYDVKM. The V end was cut by 6 bases, the J end by 4 bases, with 10 bases between. The CDR3 is 13 amino acids. The CDR3 here is CASSRAGYNEQFF. Written as DNA, the CDR3 is TGTGCCAGCAGCCGGGCGGGGTACAATGAGCAGTTCTTC.

This rearrangement joins TRBV12-3 or TRBV12-4 to TRBJ2-7; D is possibly TRBD1 (6 bases). CDR3 size: 13 residues. V was trimmed by 6 bases and J by 7 bases, leaving 16 bases between them. Here the CDR3 reads CASSPPQGWEQYF. In nucleotides, the CDR3 is TGTGCCAGCAGCCCTCCACAGGGTTGGGAGCAGTACTTC.

As concerns this clone: The sample carries other DNA sequences with the same CDR3. The V and J genes are TRBV20-1 and TRBJ2-3; weak D call: TRBD1 (5 bases). V shed 6 bases and J shed 4 bases, with 8 bases lying between them. There are 11 residues in the CDR3. Germline V lookup: CDR1 DFQATT, CDR2 SNEGSKA (reference sequence). The chain's CDR3 is CSAGHSDTQYF. In nucleotides, the CDR3 is TGCAGTGCCGGACATTCAGATACGCAGTATTTT.

The rearrangement joins TRBV2 to TRBJ2-1; D might be TRBD1 (7 bases). CDR1 SNHLY and CDR2 FYNNEI come from the germline V gene. The CDR3 contains 15 residues. The germline V and J ends were trimmed by 6 bases and 4 bases, with 16 bases remaining between them. The CDR3 sequence is CASSLQGRLYNEQFF. DNA of the CDR3: TGTGCCAGCAGCCTACAGGGGAGGTTATACAATGAGCAGTTCTTC.

The chain uses TRBV27 and TRBJ1-6; no firm D call. Per the germline V gene, CDR1 is MNHEY and CDR2 is SMNVEV (reference sequence). The CDR3 spans 16 residues. V lost 5 bases and J 11 bases, leaving 22 bases between the germline ends. DNA of the CDR3: TGTGCCAGCAGTCCTAGACCGGGATTTACGGTGCCACCCCTCCACTTT. This codes for CASSPRPGFTVPPLHF.